The clone carrying this TCR beta chain was seen only a few times. The antigen is undetermined. The data stem from a study of STAT3 mutations in large granular lymphocyte leukemia. Findings and caveats of the study: In T-cell large granular lymphocyte leukemia, about half of patients showed multiple immunodominant subclonotypes.

Here immunoSEQ multiplex PCR was the method, and the copy in TCRdb shows in-frame clones only, minus some. The table lists around 2,000 clones, 29% of them singletons. The V gene lost 5 bases and the J gene lost 4 bases, with 11 bases spanning the gap. CDR3 size: 12 residues. Germline CDR1 is SQVTM and CDR2 is ANQGSEA. The genes are TRBV29-1 and TRBJ1-2, with D perhaps matching TRBD1 (6 bases). The clonotype was recovered from a male patient between 45 and 60 years old with T-cell large granular lymphocyte leukemia. Some clones in this sample may be carry-over from other donors' samples. Material: peripheral blood mononuclear cells. CDR3: CSVLQGSYGYTF. The DNA for the CDR3 is TGCAGCGTTTTACAGGGTTCCTATGGCTACACCTTC.